The rows below give T cell receptor beta chains drawn from one sample of a study of T cells in Graves' hyperthyroidism and ophthalmopathy. Each CDR3 protein is one row after TCRdb ran MiXCR on the multiplex PCR reads. The sample records roughly 510,000 distinct CDR3 sequences, about 20% being singletons. Material: blood. These receptors originate from a man between 18 and 35 years old with Graves' hyperthyroidism. The CDR3 runs from the conserved cysteine through the conserved F or W. D genes are given only for firm matches. Not every row has a clone size; where given, it reads once, few, many or a size class.

D: .
J: TRBJ1-3
size: many
V: TRBV7-2
DNA: TGTGCCAGCGTCAGGGCTGGAAACACCATATATTTT
CDR3: CASVRAGNTIYF

D: TRBD2
J: TRBJ2-7
size: .
V: TRBV7-2
DNA: TGTGCCAGCAGCTTAGCCCTCTTGGCGGGAGGGCTCCTCGTTTTC
CDR3: CASSLALLAGGLLVF

D: .
J: TRBJ2-5
size: many
V: TRBV10-3
DNA: TGTGCCATCAGTGAATTGGCGGCGGGGGAGACCCAGTACTTC
CDR3: CAISELAAGETQYF

D: .
J: TRBJ1-1
size: many
V: TRBV13
DNA: TGTGCCAGCAGCTTGGGGGAGGTCACTGAAGCTTTCTTT
CDR3: CASSLGEVTEAFF

D: .
J: TRBJ2-2
size: few
V: TRBV20-1
DNA: TGCAGTGCTAGTGACGTGGGGGGCCCGACCGGGGAGCTGTTTTTT
CDR3: CSASDVGGPTGELFF

D: .
J: TRBJ2-2
size: few
V: TRBV5-1
DNA: TGCGCCAGCAGCTTGGAAGGCGGGGAGCTGTTTTTT
CDR3: CASSLEGGELFF

D: .
J: TRBJ2-7
size: once
V: TRBV29-1
DNA: TGCAGCGTTGTTCTCGAGTCCCGAGGTTACGAGCAGTACTTC
CDR3: CSVVLESRGYEQYF

D: .
J: TRBJ1-1
size: few
V: TRBV20-1
DNA: TGCAGTGTTGGTGGGAGGGTCACTGAAGCTTTCTTT
CDR3: CSVGGRVTEAFF

D: TRBD1
J: TRBJ1-5
size: .
V: TRBV20-1
DNA: TGCAGTGCTAGCGGGCAGGGGGCGGGAAGGAATCAGCCCCAGCATTTT
CDR3: CSASGQGAGRNQPQHF

D: TRBD1
J: TRBJ2-5
size: few
V: TRBV28
DNA: TGTGCCAGCAGCGGAAGACAGGGGTACCAAGAGACCCAGTACTTC
CDR3: CASSGRQGYQETQYF

D: TRBD1
J: TRBJ1-1
size: many
V: TRBV11-2
DNA: TGTGCCAGCAGCCTTGACAGGGACGCTGAAGCTTTCTTT
CDR3: CASSLDRDAEAFF

D: .
J: TRBJ2-2
size: .
V: TRBV15
DNA: TGTGCCACCAGCAGAGGGCCAGAACCGAACACCGGGGAGCTGTTTTTT
CDR3: CATSRGPEPNTGELFF

D: .
J: TRBJ1-2
size: many
V: TRBV5-1
DNA: TGCGCCAGCACGGCGGGGACGGTGGCGGGGTTGGATGGCTACACCTTC
CDR3: CASTAGTVAGLDGYTF

D: .
J: TRBJ2-2
size: many
V: TRBV11-2
DNA: TGTGCCAGCAGCTTTAGGGGCTGGGGGTCTTCGAACACCGGGGAGCTGTTTTTT
CDR3: CASSFRGWGSSNTGELFF

D: .
J: TRBJ1-2
size: many
V: TRBV12-3/TRBV12-4
DNA: TGTGCCAGCAGTTTAACCCCAACCTATGGCTACACCTTC
CDR3: CASSLTPTYGYTF

D: .
J: TRBJ1-1
size: many
V: TRBV2
DNA: TGTGCCAGCTATCGTTCCCCGAGGAACACTGAAGCTTTCTTT
CDR3: CASYRSPRNTEAFF

D: .
J: TRBJ2-5
size: many
V: TRBV18
DNA: TGTGCCAGCTCCCGATCCCTCCCCGGTGGAGAGACCCAGTACTTC
CDR3: CASSRSLPGGETQYF

D: .
J: TRBJ1-1
size: many
V: TRBV30
DNA: TGTGCCTGGAGGACGGAGAACACTGAAGCTTTCTTT
CDR3: CAWRTENTEAFF

D: .
J: TRBJ2-7
size: many
V: TRBV12-3/TRBV12-4
DNA: TGTGCCAGCAGTTCCGCACCCAGGTTTTACGAGCAGTACTTC
CDR3: CASSSAPRFYEQYF

D: .
J: TRBJ1-5
size: many
V: TRBV4-2
DNA: TGTGCCAGCAGCCAAGAAGGGACGAAGGATCAGCCCCAGCATTTT
CDR3: CASSQEGTKDQPQHF

D: .
J: TRBJ1-2
size: many
V: TRBV29-1
DNA: TGCAGCGTTGGCGAGGACGGCTACACCTTC
CDR3: CSVGEDGYTF

D: .
J: TRBJ1-5
size: few
V: TRBV6-2/TRBV6-3
DNA: TGTGCCAGCAGTCACAGGGTGAGGAATCAGCCCCAGCATTTT
CDR3: CASSHRVRNQPQHF

D: .
J: TRBJ2-7
size: many
V: TRBV6-5
DNA: TGTGCCAGCAGTTACTCAGGGGGGGGGAACTACGAGCAGTACTTC
CDR3: CASSYSGGGNYEQYF

D: .
J: TRBJ1-5
size: many
V: TRBV4-1
DNA: TGCGCCAGCAGCCAAGGGTTTGGGCAGCCCCAGCATTTT
CDR3: CASSQGFGQPQHF

D: TRBD1
J: TRBJ1-1
size: many
V: TRBV30
DNA: TGTGCCTGGACCCAGGGGGCGCATGGAGCTTTCTTT
CDR3: CAWTQGAHGAFF

D: .
J: TRBJ2-7
size: once
V: TRBV29-1
DNA: TGCAGCGTCTGTTCCGGACGGAGGGATTACGAGCAGTACTTC
CDR3: CSVCSGRRDYEQYF

D: TRBD1
J: TRBJ2-5
size: .
V: TRBV4-1
DNA: TGCGCCAGCAGCCAAGGAGACAGGGAGCAAGAGACCCAGTACTTC
CDR3: CASSQGDREQETQYF

D: .
J: TRBJ1-1
size: .
V: TRBV6-1
DNA: TGTGCCAGCATCGGAACCGGGTTGAAGAACACTGAAGCTTTCTTT
CDR3: CASIGTGLKNTEAFF

D: .
J: TRBJ2-7
size: many
V: TRBV29-1
DNA: TGCAGCGCCAAGCCGGGGCCCGACCGGAGCGAGCAGTACTTC
CDR3: CSAKPGPDRSEQYF

D: .
J: TRBJ1-2
size: .
V: TRBV12-3/TRBV12-4
DNA: TGTGCCAGCAGTTCTTACCCGCGACAAGAAAAAGGGTACACCTTC
CDR3: CASSSYPRQEKGYTF

D: .
J: TRBJ1-2
size: many
V: TRBV6-1
DNA: TGTGCCAGCAGTGAAAGAGTGGGTTTGGGGGCTAACTATGGCTACACCTTC
CDR3: CASSERVGLGANYGYTF

D: .
J: TRBJ2-5
size: few
V: TRBV24-1
DNA: TGTGCCACCAGTGATTTTCGGCTCGCGGGTGCGGAGACCCAGTACTTC
CDR3: CATSDFRLAGAETQYF

D: .
J: TRBJ2-7
size: .
V: TRBV12-3/TRBV12-4
DNA: TGTGCCAGCAGCTCCGGAGGGGGTTCCTACGAGCAGTACTTC
CDR3: CASSSGGGSYEQYF

D: .
J: TRBJ2-5
size: many
V: TRBV6-5
DNA: TGTGCCAGCAGTTACTCGAAGGTACAAGAGACCCAGTACTTC
CDR3: CASSYSKVQETQYF

D: TRBD2
J: TRBJ2-7
size: .
V: TRBV14
DNA: TGTGCCAGCAGCCGCCCGGGACTAGCGTACGAGCAGTACTTC
CDR3: CASSRPGLAYEQYF

D: .
J: TRBJ1-3
size: .
V: TRBV12-3/TRBV12-4
DNA: TGTGCCATCCGTCAGGTTACCTCTGGAAACACCATATATTTT
CDR3: CAIRQVTSGNTIYF

D: .
J: TRBJ1-2
size: many
V: TRBV6-2/TRBV6-3
DNA: TGTGCCAGCAGTTACGCGGGTCAGGGTGGGACCGGCTACACCTTC
CDR3: CASSYAGQGGTGYTF

D: .
J: TRBJ2-7
size: few
V: TRBV2
DNA: TGTGCCATAGGTGGGGGCTACGAGCAGTACTTC
CDR3: CAIGGGYEQYF

D: .
J: TRBJ1-2
size: many
V: TRBV10-1
DNA: TGCGCCAGCAGTGTCCACCGAGGCTATGGCTACACCTTC
CDR3: CASSVHRGYGYTF

D: TRBD1
J: TRBJ1-2
size: many
V: TRBV2
DNA: TGTGCCAGCAGTGATGACAGGGCGGACTATGGCTACACCTTC
CDR3: CASSDDRADYGYTF

D: TRBD2
J: TRBJ2-5
size: many
V: TRBV2
DNA: TGTGCCAGCAACCGACTAGCGGGGGATCAAGAGACCCAGTACTTC
CDR3: CASNRLAGDQETQYF

D: .
J: TRBJ1-5
size: .
V: TRBV5-1
DNA: TGCGCCAGCAGCTTACAGGGCGAGTATCAGCCCCAGCATTTT
CDR3: CASSLQGEYQPQHF

D: .
J: TRBJ1-5
size: many
V: TRBV20-1
DNA: TGCAGTGCGTCGGACAACCACAATCAGCCCCAGCATTTT
CDR3: CSASDNHNQPQHF

D: TRBD2
J: TRBJ2-5
size: .
V: TRBV2
DNA: TGTGCCAGCAGCGAATTACCCGGGGGACTAGCGGGGGTAACCCAAGAGACCCAGTACTTC
CDR3: CASSELPGGLAGVTQETQYF

D: .
J: TRBJ1-2
size: many
V: TRBV6-5
DNA: TGTGCCAGCAGTTACTCGAGCGGGGTTAACTATGGCTACACCTTC
CDR3: CASSYSSGVNYGYTF

D: TRBD2
J: TRBJ2-5
size: .
V: TRBV9
DNA: TGTGCCAGCAGTGTATCTGGGTCTAGCGGACAAGAGACCCAGTACTTC
CDR3: CASSVSGSSGQETQYF

D: .
J: TRBJ2-6
size: many
V: TRBV6-1
DNA: TGTGCCAGCAGTGTGTCAGTAGCCGGGGCCAACGTCCTGACTTTC
CDR3: CASSVSVAGANVLTF

D: TRBD1
J: TRBJ1-1
size: .
V: TRBV12-3/TRBV12-4
DNA: TGTGCCAGCAGTTTATTCCGCAGGGGGCTAAAGACGAACACTGAAGCTTTCTTT
CDR3: CASSLFRRGLKTNTEAFF

D: .
J: TRBJ1-2
size: few
V: TRBV15
DNA: TGTGCCACCAGCAGAGAGGGGATAGGTGGCTACACCTTC
CDR3: CATSREGIGGYTF

D: TRBD1
J: TRBJ1-2
size: many
V: TRBV11-2
DNA: TGTGCCAGCAATACAGGGGGGTATGGCTACACCTTC
CDR3: CASNTGGYGYTF

D: TRBD2
J: TRBJ2-2
size: many
V: TRBV11-2
DNA: TGTGCCAGCAGCCCGATGCAGGGAGGGACCGGGGAGCTGTTTTTT
CDR3: CASSPMQGGTGELFF

D: .
J: TRBJ1-1
size: many
V: TRBV11-1
DNA: TGTGCCAGCAGCTTATCGTGGCAGGGTGAAGCTTTCTTT
CDR3: CASSLSWQGEAFF

D: TRBD2
J: TRBJ2-5
size: .
V: TRBV2
DNA: TGTGCCAGCAGAGCTAGCGGGGGGGCGGGGGAGACCCAGTACTTC
CDR3: CASRASGGAGETQYF

D: .
J: TRBJ1-1
size: .
V: TRBV6-5
DNA: TGTGCCAGCAGTTTCGGGGACCTGGCTTTCTTT
CDR3: CASSFGDLAFF

D: .
J: TRBJ2-2
size: few
V: TRBV12-3/TRBV12-4
DNA: TGTGCCAGCAAGGCTAACTTCTACGACCCAGGGGAGCTGTTTTTT
CDR3: CASKANFYDPGELFF